Listed here is a single TCR beta chain. The sample originates from a study of CD8 T cells in Susac syndrome. J gave up 5 bases and V 6 bases, and 7 bases lay outside the gene matches. The CDR3 contains 15 residues. Looked up from germline, CDR1 is MNHEY and CDR2 is SVGEGT. From blood CD8+ and CD4+ T cells, the TCR beta chain was sequenced. Negative isolation was used for CD8+ and CD4+ T cells, and FACS enrichment was applied to TEMRA cells. With random hexamers, about 0.5 to 1 ug RNA was reverse transcribed. The immunoSEQ assay covered 54 Vbeta and 13 Jbeta segments for CDR3. TCRdb re-called the immunoSEQ multiplex PCR reads with MiXCR, one entry per CDR3 protein. Of approximately 190,000 distinct CDR3 sequences in the sample, 90% to 95% were seen once.

Input material: CD4+ T cells from PBMCs. This clonotype was sampled from a human donor in good health. The rearrangement links TRBV6-2 or TRBV6-3 to TRBJ2-3; 11 bases match TRBD2. CDR3 DNA sequence: TGTGCCAGCAGATTAGCGGGGGGGCCTGGAGATACGCAGTATTTT. This encodes CASRLAGGPGDTQYF.